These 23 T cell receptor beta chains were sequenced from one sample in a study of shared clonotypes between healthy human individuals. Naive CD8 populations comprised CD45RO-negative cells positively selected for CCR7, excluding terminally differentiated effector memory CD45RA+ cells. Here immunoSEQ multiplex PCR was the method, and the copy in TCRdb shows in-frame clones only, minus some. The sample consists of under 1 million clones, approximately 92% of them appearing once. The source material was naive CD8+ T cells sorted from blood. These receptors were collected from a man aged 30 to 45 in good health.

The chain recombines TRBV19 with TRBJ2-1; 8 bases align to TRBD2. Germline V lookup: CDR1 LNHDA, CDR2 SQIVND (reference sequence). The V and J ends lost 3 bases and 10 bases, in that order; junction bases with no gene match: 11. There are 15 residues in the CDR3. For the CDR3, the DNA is TGTGCCAGTAGTATGAGGAGCGGGAGTTTCGGCGAGCAGTTCTTC. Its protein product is CASSMRSGSFGEQFF. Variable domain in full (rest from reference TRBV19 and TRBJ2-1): DGGITQSPKYLFRKEGQNVTLSCEQNLNHDAMYWYRQDPGQGLRLIYYSQIVNDFQKGDIAEGYSVSREKKESFPLTVTSAQKNPTAFYLCASSMRSGSFGEQFFGPGTRLTVL.

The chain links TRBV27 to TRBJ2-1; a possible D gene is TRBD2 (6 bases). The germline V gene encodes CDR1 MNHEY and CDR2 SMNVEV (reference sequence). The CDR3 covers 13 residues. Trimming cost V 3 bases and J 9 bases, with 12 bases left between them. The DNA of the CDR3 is TGTGCCAGCAGTTTGACTAGTTATGGTGAGCAGTTCTTC. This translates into CASSLTSYGEQFF.

This CDR3 reads CASSFDDATGQYF. The CDR3 coding sequence is TGCGCCAGCAGCTTCGATGACGCCACCGGGCAGTACTTC. This chain uses TRBV5-1 with TRBJ2-7; no firm D call. Per germline, CDR1 SGHRS and CDR2 YFSETQ. The CDR3 loop spans 13 amino acids. The germline V and J ends were trimmed by 2 bases and 9 bases, with 15 bases remaining between them.

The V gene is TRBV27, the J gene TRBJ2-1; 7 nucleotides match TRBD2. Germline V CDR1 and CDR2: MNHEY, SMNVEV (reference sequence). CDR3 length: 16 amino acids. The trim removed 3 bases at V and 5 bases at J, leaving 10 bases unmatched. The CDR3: CASSFGLPGGNNEQFF. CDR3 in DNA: TGTGCCAGCAGTTTTGGGCTACCCGGGGGGAACAATGAGCAGTTCTTC.

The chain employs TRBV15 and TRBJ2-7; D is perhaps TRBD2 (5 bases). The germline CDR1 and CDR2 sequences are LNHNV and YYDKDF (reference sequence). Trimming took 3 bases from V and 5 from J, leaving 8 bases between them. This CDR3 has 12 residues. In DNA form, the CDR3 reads TGTGCCACCAGCAGGGCCGGGGACGAGCAGTACTTC. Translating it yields CATSRAGDEQYF.

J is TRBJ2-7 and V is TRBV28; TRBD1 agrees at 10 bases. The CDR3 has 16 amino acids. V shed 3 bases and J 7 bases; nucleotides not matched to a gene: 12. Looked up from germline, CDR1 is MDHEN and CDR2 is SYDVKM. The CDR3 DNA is TGTGCCAGCAGTTTCAGTCCGGGACAGGGGACGGAAGAGCAGTACTTC. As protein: CASSFSPGQGTEEQYF.

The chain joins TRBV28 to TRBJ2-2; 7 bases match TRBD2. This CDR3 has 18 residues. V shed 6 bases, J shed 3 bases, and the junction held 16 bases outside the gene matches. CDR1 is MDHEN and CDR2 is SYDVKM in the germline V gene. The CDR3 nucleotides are TGTGCCAGCAGATACGGGGTTGGCGGGAGTTTGTACACCGGGGAGCTGTTTTTT. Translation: CASRYGVGGSLYTGELFF. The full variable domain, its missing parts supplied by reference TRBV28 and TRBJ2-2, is DVKVTQSSRYLVKRTGEKVFLECVQDMDHENMFWYRQDPGLGLRLIYFSYDVKMKEKGDIPEGYSVSREKKERFSLILESASTNQTSMYLCASRYGVGGSLYTGELFFGEGSRLTVL.

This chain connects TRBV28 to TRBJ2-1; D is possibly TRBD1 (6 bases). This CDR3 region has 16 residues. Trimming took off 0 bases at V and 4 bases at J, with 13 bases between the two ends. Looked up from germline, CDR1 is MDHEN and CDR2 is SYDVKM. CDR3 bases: TGTGCCAGCAGTTTATGGGGGGACATAAAATACAATGAGCAGTTCTTC. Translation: CASSLWGDIKYNEQFF.

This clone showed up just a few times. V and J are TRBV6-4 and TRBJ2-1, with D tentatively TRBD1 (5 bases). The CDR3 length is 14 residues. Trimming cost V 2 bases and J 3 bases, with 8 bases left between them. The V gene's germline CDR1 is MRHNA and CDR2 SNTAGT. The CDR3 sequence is CASSDGQGYNEQFF. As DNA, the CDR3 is TGTGCCAGCAGTGACGGGCAGGGCTACAATGAGCAGTTCTTC.

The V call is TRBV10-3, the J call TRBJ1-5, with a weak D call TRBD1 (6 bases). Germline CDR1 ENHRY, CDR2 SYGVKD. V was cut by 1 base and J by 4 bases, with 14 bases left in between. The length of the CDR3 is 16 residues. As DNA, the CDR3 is TGTGCCATCAGTGAGTTTTCGGGGGCATCAAATCAGCCCCAGCATTTT. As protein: CAISEFSGASNQPQHF.

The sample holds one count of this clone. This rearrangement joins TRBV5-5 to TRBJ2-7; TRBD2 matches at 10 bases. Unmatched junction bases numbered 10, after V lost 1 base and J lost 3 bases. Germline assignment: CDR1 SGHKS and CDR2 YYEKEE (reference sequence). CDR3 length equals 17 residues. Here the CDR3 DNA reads TGTGCCAGCAGCTTGTTCCTAGCGGGAGTAATACGCTACGAGCAGTACTTC. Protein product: CASSLFLAGVIRYEQYF. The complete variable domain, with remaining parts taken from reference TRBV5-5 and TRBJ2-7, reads DAGVTQSPTHLIKTRGQQVTLRCSPISGHKSVSWYQQVLGQGPQFIFQYYEKEERGRGNFPDRFSARQFPNYSSELNVNALLLGDSALYLCASSLFLAGVIRYEQYFGPGTRLTVT.

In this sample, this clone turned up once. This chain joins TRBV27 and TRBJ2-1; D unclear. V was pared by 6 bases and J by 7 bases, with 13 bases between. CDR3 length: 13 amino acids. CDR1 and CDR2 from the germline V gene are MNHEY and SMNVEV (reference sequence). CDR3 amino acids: CASRVTSENEQFF. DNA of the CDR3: TGTGCCAGCAGGGTGACTTCTGAGAATGAGCAGTTCTTC.

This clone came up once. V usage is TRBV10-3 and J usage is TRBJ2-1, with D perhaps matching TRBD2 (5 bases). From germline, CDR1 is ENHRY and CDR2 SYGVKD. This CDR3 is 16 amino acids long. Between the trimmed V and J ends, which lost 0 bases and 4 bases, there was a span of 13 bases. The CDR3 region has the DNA TGTGCCATCAGTGAGTCTGGGCTAGCAGGTTACAATGAGCAGTTCTTC. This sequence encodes CAISESGLAGYNEQFF.

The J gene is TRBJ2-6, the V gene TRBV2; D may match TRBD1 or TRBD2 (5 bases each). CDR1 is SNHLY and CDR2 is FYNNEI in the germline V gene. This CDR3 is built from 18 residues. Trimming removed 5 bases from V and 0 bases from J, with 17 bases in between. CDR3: CASSFAFLGTSGANVLTF. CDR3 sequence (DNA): TGTGCCAGCAGTTTCGCATTCTTGGGGACCTCTGGGGCCAACGTCCTGACTTTC. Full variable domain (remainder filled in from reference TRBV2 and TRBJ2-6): EPEVTQTPSHQVTQMGQEVILRCVPISNHLYFYWYRQILGQKVEFLVSFYNNEISEKSEIFDDQFSVERPDGSNFTLKIRSTKLEDSAMYFCASSFAFLGTSGANVLTFGAGSRLTVL.

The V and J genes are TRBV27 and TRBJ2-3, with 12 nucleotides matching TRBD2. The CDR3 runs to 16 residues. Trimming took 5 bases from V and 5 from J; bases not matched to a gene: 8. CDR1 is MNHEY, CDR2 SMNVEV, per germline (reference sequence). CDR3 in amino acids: CASSDRLAGVEDTQYF. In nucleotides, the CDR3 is TGTGCCAGCAGTGACAGACTAGCGGGAGTTGAAGATACGCAGTATTTT.

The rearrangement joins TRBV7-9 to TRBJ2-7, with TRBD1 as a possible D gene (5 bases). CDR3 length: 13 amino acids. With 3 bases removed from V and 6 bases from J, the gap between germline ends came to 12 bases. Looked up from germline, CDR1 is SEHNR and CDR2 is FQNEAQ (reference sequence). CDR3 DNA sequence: TGTGCCAGCAGCTTGGTCAGGGAAGGCGAGCAGTACTTC. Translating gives CASSLVREGEQYF.

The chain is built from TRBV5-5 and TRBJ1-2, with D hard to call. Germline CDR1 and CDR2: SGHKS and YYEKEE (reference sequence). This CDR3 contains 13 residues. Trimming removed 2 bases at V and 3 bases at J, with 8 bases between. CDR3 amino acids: CASSFHTDYGYTF. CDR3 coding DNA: TGTGCCAGCAGCTTCCATACAGACTATGGCTACACCTTC.

The CDR3 region has the DNA TGTGCCAGCAGTCCGCTCGGGACAACGCACTTTTACGAGCAGTACTTC. It encodes CASSPLGTTHFYEQYF. V and J are TRBV27 and TRBJ2-7, with a possible D match to TRBD1 (6 bases). Germline V gene data show CDR1 as MNHEY and CDR2 as SMNVEV (reference sequence). The CDR3 covers 16 residues. V lost 5 bases and J 4 bases, leaving 21 bases between the germline ends.

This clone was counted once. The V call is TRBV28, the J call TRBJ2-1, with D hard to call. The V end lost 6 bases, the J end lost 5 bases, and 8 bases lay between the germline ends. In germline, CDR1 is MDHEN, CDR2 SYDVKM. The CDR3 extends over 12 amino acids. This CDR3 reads CASSGVNNEQFF. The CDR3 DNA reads TGTGCCAGCAGCGGCGTTAACAATGAGCAGTTCTTC.

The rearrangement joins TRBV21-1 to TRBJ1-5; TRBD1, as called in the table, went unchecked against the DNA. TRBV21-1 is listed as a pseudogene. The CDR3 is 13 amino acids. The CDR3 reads CASRAGGNQPQHF. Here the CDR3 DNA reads TGTGCCAGCAGGGCAGGCGGCAATCAGCCCCAGCATTTT.

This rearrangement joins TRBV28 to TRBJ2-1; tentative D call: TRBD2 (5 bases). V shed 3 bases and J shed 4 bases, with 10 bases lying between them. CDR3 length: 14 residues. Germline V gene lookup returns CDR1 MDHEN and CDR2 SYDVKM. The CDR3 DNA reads TGTGCCAGCAGTTTCCCTGGACTTTACAATGAGCAGTTCTTC. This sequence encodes CASSFPGLYNEQFF. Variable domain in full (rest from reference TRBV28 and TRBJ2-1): DVKVTQSSRYLVKRTGEKVFLECVQDMDHENMFWYRQDPGLGLRLIYFSYDVKMKEKGDIPEGYSVSREKKERFSLILESASTNQTSMYLCASSFPGLYNEQFFGPGTRLTVL.

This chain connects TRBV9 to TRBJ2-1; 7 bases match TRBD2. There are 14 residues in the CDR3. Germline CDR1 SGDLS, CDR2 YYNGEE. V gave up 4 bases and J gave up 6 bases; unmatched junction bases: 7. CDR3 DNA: TGTGCCAGCAGCTCCGGACTAGATGTCAATGAGCAGTTCTTC. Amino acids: CASSSGLDVNEQFF.

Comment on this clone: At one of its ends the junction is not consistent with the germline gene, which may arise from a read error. This CDR3 is CASSLAGYSEQFF. The CDR3 DNA reads TGTGCCAGCAGCTTAGCGGGATACAGTGAGCAGTTCTTC. The chain has TRBV7-6 and TRBJ2-1, with D hard to call. Germline assignment: CDR1 SGHVS and CDR2 FNYEAQ. The CDR3 is 13 amino acids.